The source of this T cell receptor beta chain is a study of T cell repertoires in cytomegalovirus infection. Study-level information: CMV epitopes used comprised recently identified HLA-C-restricted ones and well-studied HLA-B-restricted ones. It was the public TCR beta signatures that indicated both CMV infection and matching HLA type. The study, taken as a whole, reports: Cumulative public TCR beta family frequency identified carriers of CMV plus the relevant HLA. In two of eight donors, the top clonotype was HLA-C-restricted CMV-specific.

CDR1 and CDR2 from the germline V gene are MGHRA and YSYEKL. The CDR3 spans 14 residues. Trimming cost V 1 base and J 6 bases; bases outside gene matches: 3. TCRdb reanalysed the reads using MiXCR and keeps one entry per CDR3 protein. The sample lists some 200,000 distinct CDR3 sequences; about 39% were seen once. Concerning this clonotype itself: The antigen remains unidentified.

The material sequenced was CD8+ T cells from cultured PBMCs, taken from culture after CMV antigen stimulation. The sequence was obtained from a human donor in good health (CMV status not recorded). Some clones in this sample may be carry-over from other donors' samples. The rearrangement joins TRBV4-1 to TRBJ1-5; 7 nucleotides align to TRBD1. CDR3 DNA sequence: TGCGCCAGCAGCCAAGGGACAGGATCTCAGCCCCAGCATTTT. Translated, it gives CASSQGTGSQPQHF.